Each of the 9 T cell receptor beta chains below was sequenced from the same sample in a study of Ad26.COV2.S vaccination and SARS-CoV-2 variants (dated by TCRdb to about 2021). The library came from the immunoSEQ multiplex PCR assay. The clones in this table, taken by TCRdb from immuneACCESS, are in-frame only. Not every clone is retained; where verified, under half of the shortfall comes from an unresolved V gene, and the cause of the rest is unknown. Across this sample there are roughly 330,000 clones, with roughly 88% seen only once. In total, the top ten clones hold about 5.4% of the sample. The meaning of the sample's treatment or condition label: around 19 received Ad26.COV2.S at low or high dose, single or two shots; 5 received placebo; per-sample allocation not given. Repertoires of vaccine and placebo recipients were sequenced from samples taken on day 63 after the first injection. The sequenced sample was peripheral blood, obtained in a trial of Ad26.COV2.S vaccine versus placebo. These receptors came from a person aged 18 to 59 who received the Ad26.COV2.S COVID-19 vaccine or a placebo.

V is TRBV9 and J is TRBJ1-1; D is ambiguous. This CDR3 has 15 residues. CDR1 and CDR2 from the germline V gene are SGDLS and YYNGEE. V lost 0 bases to trimming and J lost 1 base, with 10 bases between them. The CDR3 sequence is CASSVVGLPNTEAFF. The CDR3 DNA reads as TGTGCCAGCAGCGTAGTGGGCTTGCCGAACACTGAAGCTTTCTTT.

The chain links TRBV12-3 or TRBV12-4 to TRBJ1-1, with 8 bases lining up with TRBD1. The trim removed 8 bases at V and 3 bases at J, leaving 5 bases unmatched. The CDR3 consists of 13 residues. CDR3 nucleotides: TGTGCCAGCCTCTCGGACAGGGACACTGAAGCTTTCTTT. Translating it yields CASLSDRDTEAFF.

A word on this clone: Other DNA sequences in the sample encode the same CDR3. The V call is TRBV5-1, the J call TRBJ1-1; 7 nucleotides match TRBD1. Germline V gives CDR1 SGHRS, CDR2 YFSETQ. The CDR3 is 14 amino acids. Losses at the gene ends were 1 base for V and 1 base for J; bases not matched to a gene: 1. The CDR3 bases are TGCGCCAGCAGCTTGACAGGGGAGAACACTGAAGCTTTCTTT. The encoded protein is CASSLTGENTEAFF.

This clone has just a few counts. This sequence joins TRBV6-5 and TRBJ1-1; 7 bases line up with TRBD1. Germline CDR1 reads MNHEY; CDR2 reads SVGAGI. V dropped 5 bases and J dropped 8; count of bases not matched to a gene: 8. This CDR3 has 13 residues. CDR3 sequence reads: CASSTTRDSEAFF. DNA for the CDR3: TGTGCCAGCAGTACTACCCGGGACAGCGAAGCTTTCTTT.

The count of this clone is one. The chain carries TRBV2 and TRBJ2-3; D call uncertain. The V and J ends lost 2 bases and 1 base respectively, with 7 bases between them. Germline V gene data show CDR1 as SNHLY and CDR2 as FYNNEI. This CDR3 contains 14 residues. The CDR3, as DNA: TGTGCCAGCAGTGAACTGACGGGCACAGATACGCAGTATTTT. This gives the protein CASSELTGTDTQYF.

The chain joins TRBV4-3 to TRBJ2-1; the match to TRBD2 covers 11 bases. There are 15 residues in the CDR3. Germline V CDR1 and CDR2: LGHNA, YSLEER. Trimming cost V 0 bases and J 5 bases; bases outside gene matches: 0. CDR3 bases: TGCGCCAGCAGCCAAGAGACTAGCGGGAACAATGAGCAGTTCTTC. Translation: CASSQETSGNNEQFF.

Of note for this clone: This specimen includes other DNA sequences encoding the same CDR3. The chain has TRBV11-2 and TRBJ2-7; D is tentatively TRBD1 or TRBD2 (6 bases each). The V gene lost 1 base and the J gene lost 6 bases, with 13 bases spanning the gap. The CDR3 totals 14 residues. Germline assignment: CDR1 SGHAT and CDR2 FQNNGV. The CDR3 here is CASSLVGGLGEQYV. DNA of the CDR3: TGTGCCAGCAGCTTAGTGGGGGGCTTGGGCGAGCAGTACGTC.

The gene calls are TRBV12-3 or TRBV12-4 and TRBJ2-2; D unclear. V lost 7 bases and J lost 6, with 6 bases in between. CDR3 size: 11 residues. Here the CDR3 reads CASTTPGELFF. The CDR3, as DNA: TGTGCCAGCACCACCCCCGGGGAGCTGTTTTTT.

J is TRBJ2-2 and V is TRBV7-2; 8 bases are shared with TRBD1. Germline-derived CDR1 and CDR2 are SGHTA and FQGNSA. The CDR3 spans 15 residues. V gave up 2 bases and J gave up 5 bases; unmatched junction bases: 4. The CDR3: CASSLQGAETGELFF. The CDR3 DNA reads TGTGCCAGCAGCTTACAGGGGGCAGAGACCGGGGAGCTGTTTTTT.